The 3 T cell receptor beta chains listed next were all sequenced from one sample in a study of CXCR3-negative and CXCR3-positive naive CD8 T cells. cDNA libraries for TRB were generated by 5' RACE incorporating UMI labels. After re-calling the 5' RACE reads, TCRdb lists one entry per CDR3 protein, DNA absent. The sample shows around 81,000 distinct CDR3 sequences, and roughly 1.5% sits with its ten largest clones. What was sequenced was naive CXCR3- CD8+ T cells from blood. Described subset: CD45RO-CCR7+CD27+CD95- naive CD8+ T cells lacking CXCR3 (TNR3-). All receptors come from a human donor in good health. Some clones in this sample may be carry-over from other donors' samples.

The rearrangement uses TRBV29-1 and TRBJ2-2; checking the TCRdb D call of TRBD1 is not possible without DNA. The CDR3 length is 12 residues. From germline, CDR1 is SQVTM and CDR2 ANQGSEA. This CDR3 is CKGQGATGELFF.

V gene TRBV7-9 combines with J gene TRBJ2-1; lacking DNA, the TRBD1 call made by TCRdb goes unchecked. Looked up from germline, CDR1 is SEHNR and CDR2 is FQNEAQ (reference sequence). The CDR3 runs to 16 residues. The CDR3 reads CASSRETGPSYNEQFF.

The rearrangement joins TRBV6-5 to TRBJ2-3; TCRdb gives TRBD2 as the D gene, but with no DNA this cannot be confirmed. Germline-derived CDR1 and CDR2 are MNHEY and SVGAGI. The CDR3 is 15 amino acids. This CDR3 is CASSYKKGGPDTQYF.